Listed below are T cell receptor beta chains from one sample, sequenced in a study of T cell responses to AZD1222 COVID-19 vaccine. Only in-frame clones appear in the TCRdb table, and some are missing; sequencing was by immunoSEQ multiplex PCR. The sample consists of 120,000 or so clones, 84% of them appearing once. The specimen was peripheral blood, collected 28 days after the second AZD1222 dose. Every receptor here comes from an adult who received the AZD1222 COVID-19 vaccine. The CDR3 runs from the conserved cysteine through the conserved F or W. Fields, in order: V gene, J gene, CDR3 protein.

TRBV24-1	TRBJ2-3	CATSDFSSGVQDTQYF
TRBV7-9	TRBJ1-6	CASSLWRQGARSPLHF
TRBV7-2	TRBJ1-1	CASSYVPQFGTEAFF
TRBV6-1	TRBJ1-5	CASSDGTGAQPQHF
TRBV14	TRBJ1-1	CASSQVAGVNTEAFF
TRBV12-3/TRBV12-4	TRBJ2-1	CASSSQQVDEQFF
TRBV20-1	TRBJ1-6	CSASLGQAYSYNSPLHF
TRBV4-3	TRBJ2-7	CASSQDIGAGGVRGEQYF
TRBV9	TRBJ2-7	CASSARQGAKDEQYF
TRBV3-1/TRBV3-2	TRBJ1-1	CASSQVARTEAFF
TRBV12-3/TRBV12-4	TRBJ1-2	CASSLGEHYGYTF